The T cell receptor (beta chain) under discussion was sequenced for a study of cytomegalovirus exposure and HLA in healthy donors. Primers for the PCR totalled 60 Vbeta and 13 Jbeta. Sequencing was performed with immunoSEQ multiplex PCR; in TCRdb, only in-frame clones are kept and a portion is missing. Among roughly 170,000 clones, roughly four fifths were seen once, and the ten largest hold around 4.9%. Study observations and caveats: Published work reported that the classifier diagnosed cytomegalovirus status with high specificity and sensitivity. Later on, analysis showed that most CMV-associated TCR beta chains appeared to be HLA-restricted. Most of the TCR beta V segments (in an earlier analysis) were productive either about 87% or about 30% of the time. Despite most TCR sequences being rare, some public TCRs occurred in many donors.

The V gene lost 0 bases and the J gene lost 15 bases, with 15 bases spanning the gap. In germline, CDR1 is SGHNT, CDR2 YYREEE (reference sequence). CDR3 length: 13 amino acids. Note on this clone: Antigen: not known.

Source material: PBMCs. This chain connects TRBV5-4 to TRBJ1-4; D uncertain. The TCR comes from a girl aged 5-17 years in good health and CMV-seropositive. This CDR3 is CASSLVQSEMVFF. The CDR3 coding sequence is TGTGCCAGCAGCTTGGTTCAGTCTGAAATGGTGTTTTTT.